A selection of T cell receptor beta chains follows, all from one sample in a study of blood T cell repertoires in COVID-19. Using immunoSEQ multiplex PCR, the repertoire was profiled, and TCRdb retains in-frame clones only, with some absent. Of about 26,000 clones listed, around 85% were seen once; the top ten hold more than 25%. Sequenced: peripheral blood. The receptor source for this set is a woman older than 75 with COVID-19, enrolled during active disease. Both conserved end residues are part of each CDR3. Size tells how often a clone was seen (once, few, many) or the class of an expanded clone, and some rows leave it out.

cdr3_length v_call clone_size cdr3_aa
13 TRBV7-9 - CASSLRGNYGYTF
15 TRBV12-5 - CASGSGTGVGQPQHF
16 TRBV10-3 - CAIRSPGQNGANVLTF
14 TRBV7-9 - CASSWGGPTDTQYF
13 TRBV6-4 - CASSPTLQGTLHF
13 TRBV5-1 - CASSFQVGSEAFF
19 TRBV19 few CASSINPPGTSGGRDTQYF
15 TRBV5-1 once CASSRRDITNTEAFF
13 TRBV6-6 few CASLGGTGYGYTF
17 TRBV3-1/TRBV3-2 few CASSHPSGGAPTGELFF
12 TRBV29-1 once CSATGTNYGYTF
13 TRBV5-5 - CASSRDRDYEQYF
17 TRBV6-2/TRBV6-3 - CASSPRTGGIRGETQYF
13 TRBV2 - CASSIGGGEKLFF
13 TRBV12-5 - CASGRGGRNEQFF
15 TRBV5-1 - CASSLETGGNQPQHF
16 TRBV6-2/TRBV6-3 - CASSAPLRDSHYEQYF
14 TRBV7-2 - CASSGQGVNQPQHF
15 TRBV6-5 - CASTHGGANTGELFF
15 TRBV11-1 - CASSLIQGARYEQFF
15 TRBV5-1 once CASSPQTGSFNEQFF
14 TRBV3-1/TRBV3-2 - CASSQGTGSSPLHF
18 TRBV18 - CASSSRTGGDLAKNIQYF
17 TRBV7-6 - CASSFSGTGGNTGELFF
15 TRBV28 - CASSGPTQSKNIQYF
14 TRBV5-1 few CASSPQGQGSEAFF
16 TRBV7-9 - CASSSIDRIPYNEQFF